Following are 25 T cell receptor beta chains from one sample sequenced in a study of blood T cell repertoires in COVID-19. Generated by immunoSEQ multiplex PCR, the TCRdb table keeps only in-frame clones and is missing some. In the table there are tens of thousands of clones, 85% to 90% of which are singletons. Sequenced input: peripheral blood. All receptors come from an older man with acute or convalescent COVID-19.

The CDR3 DNA reads as TGTGCCAGCAGTCTCCGGGACAGCAACTATGGCTACACCTTC. This sequence encodes CASSLRDSNYGYTF. The V and J genes are TRBV6-6 and TRBJ1-2; 7 nucleotides match TRBD1. V shed 5 bases and J 2 bases; nucleotides not matched to a gene: 5. Germline lookup yields CDR1 MNHNY and CDR2 SVGAGI (reference sequence). The CDR3 totals 14 residues.

The chain links TRBV14 to TRBJ1-1, with no clear D. CDR3 length: 14 amino acids. Germline V gene lookup returns CDR1 SGHDN and CDR2 FVKESK. V was pared by 1 base and J by 8 bases, with 14 bases between. DNA for the CDR3: TGTGCCAGCAGCCAAGTGGATTGGGCAGGCGAAGCTTTCTTT. This sequence encodes CASSQVDWAGEAFF. The variable domain in full, with the rest retrieved from reference TRBV14 and TRBJ1-1, is EAGVTQFPSHSVIEKGQTVTLRCDPISGHDNLYWYRRVMGKEIKFLLHFVKESKQDESGMPNNRFLAERTGGTYSTLKVQPAELEDSGVYFCASSQVDWAGEAFFGQGTRLTVV.

This clone was picked up one time. The chain employs TRBV7-2 and TRBJ2-1; D gene unclear. Trimming cost V 1 base and J 3 bases, with 10 bases left between them. The CDR3 consists of 15 residues. Germline V lookup: CDR1 SGHTA, CDR2 FQGNSA. CDR3 bases: TGTGCCAGCAGCTTAGAAACCATTAGCTACAATGAGCAGTTCTTC. Protein: CASSLETISYNEQFF.

The V and J genes are TRBV5-1 and TRBJ1-1; TRBD1 aligns across 10 bases. CDR1 and CDR2 (germline): SGHRS, YFSETQ. V lost 4 bases, J lost 7 bases, and 7 bases stayed unmatched. The CDR3 consists of 14 residues. CDR3 coding DNA: TGCGCCAGCAGCCCGGGGACAGGGGCTGTTGAAGCTTTCTTT. Its translation is CASSPGTGAVEAFF.

The chain combines TRBV9 with TRBJ2-7, with D maybe TRBD1 (5 bases). CDR3 length: 13 amino acids. Germline values: CDR1 SGDLS, CDR2 YYNGEE. Trimming took 4 bases from V and 6 from J, leaving 14 bases between them. This CDR3 is CASSPRQGSEQYF. Here the CDR3 DNA reads TGTGCCAGCAGCCCCCGGCAGGGTAGCGAGCAGTACTTC. Full variable domain (rest looked up from reference TRBV9 and TRBJ2-7): DSGVTQTPKHLITATGQRVTLRCSPRSGDLSVYWYQQSLDQGLQFLIQYYNGEERAKGNILERFSAQQFPDLHSELNLSSLELGDSALYFCASSPRQGSEQYFGPGTRLTVT.

This rearrangement joins TRBV7-8 to TRBJ2-7, with 10 bases identical to TRBD2. CDR3 length: 14 residues. V was clipped by 3 bases and J by 7 bases; unmatched bases: 6. Germline V lookup: CDR1 SGHVS, CDR2 FQNEAQ. In DNA form, the CDR3 reads TGTGCCAGCAGCTTTTCTAGCGGGAGCTGGGAGCAGTACTTC. Translated: CASSFSSGSWEQYF. The whole variable domain, filled in from reference TRBV7-8 and TRBJ2-7, reads GAGVSQSPRYKVAKRGQDVALRCDPISGHVSLFWYQQALGQGPEFLTYFQNEAQLDKSGLPSDRFFAERPEGSVSTLKIQRTQQEDSAVYLCASSFSSGSWEQYFGPGTRLTVT.

This chain links TRBV19 with TRBJ1-2; TRBD1 is a possible D gene (6 bases). Trimming took off 1 base at V and 7 bases at J, with 19 bases between the two ends. The length of the CDR3 is 16 residues. Germline values: CDR1 LNHDA, CDR2 SQIVND (reference sequence). The CDR3 region is CASSIGTAIGLGGYTF. CDR3 nucleotides: TGTGCCAGTAGTATAGGGACAGCCATCGGGCTGGGTGGCTACACCTTC. Full variable domain (missing parts from reference TRBV19 and TRBJ1-2): DGGITQSPKYLFRKEGQNVTLSCEQNLNHDAMYWYRQDPGQGLRLIYYSQIVNDFQKGDIAEGYSVSREKKESFPLTVTSAQKNPTAFYLCASSIGTAIGLGGYTFGSGTRLTVV.

As DNA, the CDR3 is TGTGCCAGCGTCCCCCGTCGGGGATCCTGGATTCAGCCCCAGCATTTT. It codes for CASVPRRGSWIQPQHF. This chain joins TRBV28 and TRBJ1-5, with no clear D. Trimming shortened V by 8 bases and J by 6 bases, and 23 bases separated the two germline ends. This CDR3 contains 16 residues. Germline CDR1 is MDHEN and CDR2 is SYDVKM.

This clone came up a few times. The J gene is TRBJ1-6, the V gene TRBV6-2 or TRBV6-3; tentative D call: TRBD1 (5 bases). V was cut by 5 bases and J by 7 bases, with 18 bases left in between. The germline V gene encodes CDR1 MNHEY and CDR2 SVGEGT. This CDR3 region has 16 residues. CDR3 in DNA: TGTGCCAGCAGTCGACCGACAGCGGGGGGAAATTCACCCCTCCACTTT. As protein: CASSRPTAGGNSPLHF.

The chain is built from TRBV5-1 and TRBJ2-1; 8 positions match TRBD2. Germline V gene lookup returns CDR1 SGHRS and CDR2 YFSETQ. After removal of 9 bases from V and 5 bases from J, the junction contained 10 bases not matched to a gene. The CDR3 loop spans 14 amino acids. CDR3: CATAGTSTDNEQFF. The CDR3 DNA follows: TGCGCCACGGCCGGGACTAGTACCGACAATGAGCAGTTCTTC. Full variable domain (missing parts from reference TRBV5-1 and TRBJ2-1): KAGVTQTPRYLIKTRGQQVTLSCSPISGHRSVSWYQQTPGQGLQFLFEYFSETQRNKGNFPGRFSGRQFSNSRSEMNVSTLELGDSALYLCATAGTSTDNEQFFGPGTRLTVL.

This chain joins TRBV2 and TRBJ2-5; D is undetermined. Germline loops: CDR1 SNHLY, CDR2 FYNNEI. V dropped 1 base and J dropped 5 bases, with 11 bases sitting between them. CDR3 size: 14 residues. CDR3 coding DNA: TGTGCCAGCAGTGAAGTGAGTCCCAGGGAGACCCAGTACTTC. Translated, it gives CASSEVSPRETQYF.

The chain has TRBV10-3 and TRBJ1-5, with TRBD1 matching over 7 bases. CDR3 length: 15 amino acids. Germline assignment: CDR1 ENHRY and CDR2 SYGVKD. V shed 10 bases and J 2 bases; nucleotides not matched to a gene: 11. The CDR3 DNA is TGTGCCAACGAAACCGACAGGGTGGGCAATCAGCCCCAGCATTTT. It translates to CANETDRVGNQPQHF.

The rearrangement links TRBV5-1 to TRBJ2-2; 8 nucleotides agree with TRBD1. The J segment lost 2 bases and the V segment lost 5 bases, leaving 8 bases of the junction unmatched. Germline CDR1 is SGHRS and CDR2 is YFSETQ. This CDR3 contains 16 residues. CDR3 sequence (DNA): TGCGCCAGCAGAGGGGCCGGGACAGGTAACACCGGGGAGCTGTTTTTT. Translation gives CASRGAGTGNTGELFF.

The V gene is TRBV7-9, the J gene TRBJ1-2; a possible D gene is TRBD1 (6 bases). This CDR3 has 16 residues. The germline gives CDR1 SEHNR, CDR2 FQNEAQ (reference sequence). Trimming shortened V by 1 base and J by 0 bases, and 12 bases separated the two germline ends. CDR3 amino acids: CASSLGGQPTNYGYTF. Here the CDR3 DNA reads TGTGCCAGCAGCTTAGGAGGACAGCCTACTAACTATGGCTACACCTTC.

J is TRBJ1-1 and V is TRBV5-1; D gene ambiguous. There are 12 residues in the CDR3. Trimming took off 0 bases at V and 11 bases at J, with 11 bases between the two ends. Germline V lookup: CDR1 SGHRS, CDR2 YFSETQ. The CDR3 nucleotides read TGCGCCAGCAGCTTGGACGGCCGCGGGGCTTTCTTT. It specifies CASSLDGRGAFF. The full variable domain, completed using reference TRBV5-1 and TRBJ1-1, is KAGVTQTPRYLIKTRGQQVTLSCSPISGHRSVSWYQQTPGQGLQFLFEYFSETQRNKGNFPGRFSGRQFSNSRSEMNVSTLELGDSALYLCASSLDGRGAFFGQGTRLTVV.

The chain has TRBV7-2 and TRBJ2-7, with 8 bases identical to TRBD2. CDR3 length: 14 amino acids. The ends lost 1 base at V and 7 bases at J; junction bases unmatched: 6. Germline loops: CDR1 SGHTA, CDR2 FQGNSA. The CDR3 nucleotides read TGTGCCAGCAGCTTAGGCGGGAGGTATTTTGAGCAGTACTTC. Protein sequence: CASSLGGRYFEQYF.

The chain uses TRBV9 and TRBJ2-3; possible D gene TRBD2, 5 bases. V gave up 1 base and J gave up 9 bases, with 15 bases separating them. In germline, CDR1 is SGDLS, CDR2 YYNGEE. The CDR3 length is 14 residues. This CDR3 reads CASSVRRDRATQYF. In nucleotides, the CDR3 is TGTGCCAGCAGCGTAAGACGGGATCGGGCGACGCAGTATTTT.

The genes are TRBV6-5 and TRBJ2-5; 10 bases are a match to TRBD2. The CDR3 consists of 14 residues. The V and J ends lost 4 bases and 7 bases, in that order; junction bases with no gene match: 6. CDR1 and CDR2 from the germline V gene are MNHEY and SVGAGI. CDR3 sequence: CASSSLAGVRTQYF. CDR3 nucleotide sequence: TGTGCCAGCAGTTCTCTAGCGGGAGTAAGGACCCAGTACTTC.

V and J are TRBV7-9 and TRBJ1-3; the D gene is possibly TRBD1 (6 bases). Trimming removed 3 bases from V and 0 bases from J, with 9 bases in between. Germline loops: CDR1 SEHNR, CDR2 FQNEAQ (reference sequence). The CDR3 length is 15 residues. This chain's CDR3 is CASSLTGSSGNTIYF. The CDR3, as DNA: TGTGCCAGCAGCTTGACAGGTAGCTCTGGAAACACCATATATTTT.

The rearrangement uses TRBV5-4 and TRBJ1-3; D is ambiguous. The length of the CDR3 is 14 residues. CDR1 is SGHNT, CDR2 YYREEE, per germline (reference sequence). The V end was cut by 2 bases, the J end by 4 bases, with 10 bases between. In DNA form, the CDR3 reads TGTGCCAGCAGCTTCGCGCTCCCCGGAAACACCATATATTTT. Residues: CASSFALPGNTIYF.

This rearrangement joins TRBV9 to TRBJ1-2; D not certain. Germline V CDR1 and CDR2: SGDLS, YYNGEE. V was cut by 4 bases and J by 8 bases, with 21 bases left in between. The CDR3 contains 15 residues. The DNA for the CDR3 is TGTGCCAGCAGCCCCGGTACAGCCTCTTTTGGGGGCTACACCTTC. Its protein product is CASSPGTASFGGYTF.

The V call is TRBV3-1 (or the pseudogene TRBV3-2), the J call TRBJ2-7; TRBD2 agrees at 10 bases. Trimming took 2 bases from V and 2 from J; bases not matched to a gene: 3. Per germline, CDR1 LGHDT and CDR2 YNNKEL (reference sequence). This CDR3 is built from 15 residues. The CDR3 nucleotides are TGTGCCAGCAGCCAATCTAGCGGGGGACCCTACGAGCAGTACTTC. Residues: CASSQSSGGPYEQYF.

The V gene is TRBV7-9, the J gene TRBJ1-2, with 11 bases identical to TRBD1. The CDR3 loop spans 15 amino acids. The germline V gene encodes CDR1 SEHNR and CDR2 FQNEAQ (reference sequence). V lost 5 bases, J lost 3 bases, and 5 bases stayed unmatched. For the CDR3, the DNA is TGTGCCAGCAGCCGAGGACAGGGGGCGTACTATGGCTACACCTTC. It yields the protein CASSRGQGAYYGYTF. The full variable domain, in which reference TRBV7-9 and TRBJ1-2 provide the parts outside the CDR3, is DTGVSQNPRHKITKRGQNVTFRCDPISEHNRLYWYRQTLGQGPEFLTYFQNEAQLEKSRLLSDRFSAERPKGSFSTLEIQRTEQGDSAMYLCASSRGQGAYYGYTFGSGTRLTVV.

This chain uses TRBV5-1 with TRBJ1-4; TRBD1 agrees at 11 bases. The CDR3 spans 17 residues. From germline, CDR1 is SGHRS and CDR2 YFSETQ. V trimming: 1 base; J trimming: 7 bases; junction bases outside the gene matches: 9. CDR3 coding DNA: TGCGCCAGCAGCTTGTACGGTCCGGGACAGGGGGGTGAAAAACTGTTTTTT. Residues: CASSLYGPGQGGEKLFF.

This sequence joins TRBV30 and TRBJ1-4; 7 nucleotides line up with TRBD1. V lost 2 bases to trimming and J lost 0 bases; unmatched junction nucleotides: 12. The germline V gene encodes CDR1 GTSNPN and CDR2 SVGIG (reference sequence). The CDR3 has 18 residues. The CDR3: CAWSPSRRQGSTNEKLFF. The DNA of the CDR3 is TGTGCCTGGAGTCCTTCCCGGCGACAGGGTTCAACTAATGAAAAACTGTTTTTT. Complete variable domain (other parts from reference TRBV30 and TRBJ1-4): SQTIHQWPATLVQPVGSPLSLECTVEGTSNPNLYWYRQAAGRGLQLLFYSVGIGQISSEVPQNLSASRPQDRQFILSSKKLLLSDSGFYLCAWSPSRRQGSTNEKLFFGSGTQLSVL.